The present entry profiles one T cell receptor beta chain with its context. This specimen comes from a study of blood T cell repertoires in COVID-19. Turning to the study itself: The United States, Italy and Spain were the sources of the acute and convalescent COVID-19 samples. PBMCs, B-cell-depleted T cells, or T cells were the source of the cDNA or gDNA that made up the material.

As handled by the study authors: Nucleated cell counts were estimated from reference gene primer amplification. Measured with immunoSEQ multiplex PCR; TCRdb has only the in-frame clones, and not every one. D and trimming were read from the DNA, whereas the V and J calls and clone size are those reported in that table. The table lists around 130,000 clones, roughly 90% of them singletons. V was clipped by 7 bases and J by 7 bases, with 20 bases between them. CDR1 is SGHAT, CDR2 FQNNGV, per germline. This CDR3 contains 15 residues. This TCR derives from a man aged 65 to 85 with active COVID-19. The chain uses TRBV11-2 and TRBJ2-1; D perhaps matches TRBD2 (6 bases). Sequenced material: peripheral blood. The CDR3 region has the DNA TGTGCCAGCACCCCCCTAGCGACCTCTTTGAATGAGCAGTTCTTC. Its protein is CASTPLATSLNEQFF.